This T cell receptor beta chain was captured in a study of lymphopenia after photon versus proton radiotherapy. Clones were sequenced by immunoSEQ multiplex PCR, and TCRdb holds only the in-frame ones, with some missing. The sample carries approximately 5,000 clones, over 60% recorded once. This CDR3 spans 14 amino acids. V trimming: 5 bases; J trimming: 5 bases; junction bases outside the gene matches: 5. CDR1 and CDR2 from the germline V gene are SGHTA and FQGNSA. The sample here was peripheral blood, taken from a patient treated with proton-based radiotherapy. V gene TRBV7-2 combines with J gene TRBJ2-5, with 10 positions matching TRBD2. This TCR came from a man older than 75 with esophageal cancer. Here the CDR3 DNA reads TGTGCCAGCAGCCAGCGGGGGGGCGCTGAGACCCAGTACTTC. It encodes CASSQRGGAETQYF.